The 10 T cell receptor beta chains in this list originate from one sample, sequenced in a study of cytomegalovirus exposure and HLA in healthy donors. PCR involved 60 Vbeta and 13 Jbeta primers. Here immunoSEQ multiplex PCR was the method, and the copy in TCRdb shows in-frame clones only, minus some. The sample includes fewer than 200,000 clones, roughly 87% of them seen just once. Sequencing input: PBMCs. The source of these receptors is a girl less than two years old in good health and CMV-seronegative.

The sample holds a few counts of this clone. The V call is TRBV27, the J call TRBJ2-3, with TRBD2 identical over 8 bases. The trim removed 3 bases at V and 6 bases at J, leaving 14 bases unmatched. The CDR3 contains 17 residues. The V gene's germline CDR1 is MNHEY and CDR2 SMNVEV (reference sequence). The CDR3 sequence is CASSFLPGLEISDTQYF. CDR3 bases: TGTGCCAGCAGTTTCCTTCCGGGACTAGAGATCTCGGATACGCAGTATTTT.

The chain couples TRBV5-1 to TRBJ2-7; 7 bases agree with TRBD1. Germline trimming cut 3 bases from V and 2 bases from J; bases unmatched to any gene: 5. The CDR3 sequence is 14 residues long. The germline V gene has CDR1 SGHRS and CDR2 YFSETQ. CDR3 sequence reads: CASSSGTAAYEQYF. The CDR3 nucleotides are TGCGCCAGCAGCTCTGGGACAGCGGCCTACGAGCAGTACTTC.

The V and J genes are TRBV4-2 and TRBJ2-2, with TRBD2 matching over 13 bases. V lost 1 base to trimming and J lost 0 bases; unmatched junction nucleotides: 5. Germline V gene data show CDR1 as LGHNA and CDR2 as YNFKEQ. This CDR3 has 19 amino acids. CDR3 DNA: TGTGCCAGCAGCCAAGGCGGACTAGCGGGGGCTACGAACACCGGGGAGCTGTTTTTT. Translation gives CASSQGGLAGATNTGELFF.

V and J are TRBV27 and TRBJ2-1; possibly TRBD2 for D (5 bases). V was shortened by 5 bases and J by 2 bases, with 10 bases between the two germline ends. Germline V lookup: CDR1 MNHEY, CDR2 SMNVEV (reference sequence). The CDR3 loop spans 14 amino acids. The CDR3 DNA follows: TGTGCCAGCAGTGTCGGGGTCACCTACAATGAGCAGTTCTTC. Translation: CASSVGVTYNEQFF.

The chain combines TRBV9 with TRBJ1-6; TRBD1 is a possible D gene (6 bases). V was cut by 2 bases and J by 11 bases, with 8 bases left in between. CDR3 length equals 12 residues. Per germline, CDR1 SGDLS and CDR2 YYNGEE. CDR3 sequence reads: CASSVDRPPLHF. In nucleotides, the CDR3 is TGTGCCAGCAGCGTCGACAGGCCACCCCTCCACTTT.

The rearrangement joins TRBV7-2 to TRBJ2-7, with 9 bases matching TRBD2. Looked up from germline, CDR1 is SGHTA and CDR2 is FQGNSA. The CDR3 covers 18 residues. V lost 1 base and J lost 3; bases outside the gene matches: 13. CDR3 DNA sequence: TGTGCCAGCAGCTTAGTCTCTAGCGGGGAGTCGGTAAGCTACGAGCAGTACTTC. This encodes CASSLVSSGESVSYEQYF. Drawing the rest from reference TRBV7-2 and TRBJ2-7, the complete variable domain is GAGVSQSPSNKVTEKGKDVELRCDPISGHTALYWYRQSLGQGLEFLIYFQGNSAPDKSGLPSDRFSAERTGGSVSTLTIQRTQQEDSAVYLCASSLVSSGESVSYEQYFGPGTRLTVT.

This chain links TRBV7-9 with TRBJ2-6; TRBD1 matches 7 bases. Trimming took 6 bases from V and 2 from J; bases not matched to a gene: 7. Germline lookup yields CDR1 SEHNR and CDR2 FQNEAQ (reference sequence). This CDR3 has 16 residues. The CDR3 loop reads CASRVTRGPGANVLTF. The CDR3 nucleotides read TGTGCCAGCAGAGTAACAAGGGGGCCTGGGGCCAACGTCCTGACTTTC. Drawing the rest from reference TRBV7-9 and TRBJ2-6, the complete variable domain is DTGVSQNPRHKITKRGQNVTFRCDPISEHNRLYWYRQTLGQGPEFLTYFQNEAQLEKSRLLSDRFSAERPKGSFSTLEIQRTEQGDSAMYLCASRVTRGPGANVLTFGAGSRLTVL.

V usage is TRBV5-1 and J usage is TRBJ2-1; 11 positions agree with TRBD2. The CDR3 is 17 residues long. Trimming removed 1 base from V and 4 bases from J; junction bases left unmatched: 7. The V gene's germline CDR1 is SGHRS and CDR2 YFSETQ. CDR3 in amino acids: CASSLRVGLAGYNEQFF. The CDR3 DNA reads TGCGCCAGCAGCTTGCGGGTAGGACTAGCGGGTTACAATGAGCAGTTCTTC.

The chain couples TRBV4-1 to TRBJ1-2, with 8 bases matching TRBD1. The CDR3 totals 15 residues. With 0 bases clipped from V and 4 bases from J, the junction kept 4 bases outside the gene matches. Looked up from germline, CDR1 is MGHRA and CDR2 is YSYEKL. Here the CDR3 reads CASSQEWTGSYGYTF. The DNA of the CDR3 is TGCGCCAGCAGCCAAGAGTGGACAGGGAGCTATGGCTACACCTTC.

The chain links TRBV6-1 to TRBJ2-5, with D perhaps matching TRBD1 (5 bases). The CDR3 sequence is 14 residues long. CDR1 and CDR2 from the germline V gene are MNHNS and SASEGT. With 3 bases removed from V and 5 bases from J, the gap between germline ends came to 13 bases. CDR3 loop: CASSDYPNRETQYF. DNA for the CDR3: TGTGCCAGCAGTGATTACCCCAACAGGGAGACCCAGTACTTC.